Presented here are 30 T cell receptor beta chains from one specimen sequenced in a study of identical twins. From the 5' RACE reads, TCRdb called clonotypes with MiXCR, one entry per CDR3 protein. The sample consists of 240,000 or so distinct CDR3 sequences, 5.5% to 7% of them appearing once. These data also formed part of another study, on yellow fever vaccine responses in identical twins.

Specimen: memory (CD45RO+) T cells sorted from blood. The receptors shown here come from a woman aged 18-29 years in good health.

This clonotype occurred many times. This chain joins TRBV10-3 and TRBJ1-1, with 7 positions matching TRBD1. From germline, CDR1 is ENHRY and CDR2 SYGVKD. This CDR3 spans 13 amino acids. Trimming removed 5 bases from V and 2 bases from J; junction bases left unmatched: 2. CDR3 sequence (DNA): TGTGCCATCAGTTGGGACAGTAACACTGAAGCTTTCTTT. This gives the protein CAISWDSNTEAFF.

V and J are TRBV10-2 and TRBJ1-1; possible D gene TRBD1, 5 bases. V was shortened by 2 bases and J by 0 bases, with 10 bases between the two germline ends. CDR1 is WSHSY, CDR2 SAAADI, per germline. This CDR3 contains 15 residues. CDR3 residues: CASSERDLLNTEAFF. CDR3 DNA: TGCGCCAGCAGTGAGAGGGACCTATTGAACACTGAAGCTTTCTTT.

This clonotype came up a few times. The chain carries TRBV7-9 and TRBJ2-7; TRBD2 might be the D (6 bases). V was shortened by 4 bases and J by 2 bases, with 15 bases between the two germline ends. The CDR3 has 15 residues. CDR1 SEHNR and CDR2 FQNEAQ come from the germline V gene (reference sequence). CDR3 in DNA: TGTGCCAGCAGCTCCACAGGTGGCGGGGCCTACGAGCAGTACTTC. It is translated as CASSSTGGGAYEQYF.

This clonotype came up many times. The chain uses TRBV6-2 or TRBV6-3 and TRBJ2-5; no clear D gene. The CDR3 totals 14 residues. V lost 0 bases, J lost 4 bases, and 9 bases lay in between. Germline V lookup: CDR1 MNHEY, CDR2 SVGEGT. The CDR3 protein is CASSYSARTETQYF. CDR3 sequence (DNA): TGTGCCAGCAGTTACTCGGCAAGAACAGAGACCCAGTACTTC.

This clonotype was recorded at least ten times. The chain links TRBV20-1 to TRBJ2-7, with D perhaps TRBD1 or TRBD2 (5 bases each). In germline, CDR1 is DFQATT, CDR2 SNEGSKA (reference sequence). This CDR3 has 12 amino acids. Trimming stripped 6 bases from V and 3 bases from J, with 12 bases between. The CDR3 here is CSAPGTRYEQYV. In nucleotides, the CDR3 is TGCAGTGCGCCCGGGACCCGCTACGAGCAGTACGTC.

V and J are TRBV13 and TRBJ2-3; D possibly corresponds to TRBD2 (6 bases). CDR1 and CDR2 (germline): PRHDT, FYEKMQ (reference sequence). The CDR3 totals 17 residues. V lost 4 bases and J 2 bases, leaving 19 bases between the germline ends. CDR3 bases: TGTGCCAGCAGCTCGTCCCGGGTAGCGGCTTTCACAGATACGCAGTATTTT. Amino acid sequence: CASSSSRVAAFTDTQYF.

This clonotype was detected a few times. The chain employs TRBV5-1 and TRBJ1-1, with 7 bases aligning to TRBD1. The CDR3 runs to 14 residues. CDR1 is SGHRS and CDR2 is YFSETQ in the germline V gene. V was pared by 4 bases and J by 2 bases, with 5 bases of the junction left unmatched. CDR3 loop: CASSVTGINTEAFF. CDR3 sequence (DNA): TGCGCCAGCAGCGTGACAGGGATCAACACTGAAGCTTTCTTT.

Ten or more counts support this clonotype. The rearrangement uses TRBV5-6 and TRBJ2-2; TRBD2 agrees at 7 bases. With 0 bases clipped from V and 3 bases from J, the junction kept 2 bases outside the gene matches. Germline assignment: CDR1 SGHDT and CDR2 YYEEEE. CDR3 size: 15 residues. For the CDR3, the DNA is TGTGCCAGCAGCTTGGAGGGAGGGGACACCGGGGAGCTGTTTTTT. The encoded protein is CASSLEGGDTGELFF.

This clonotype came up a few times. The V call is TRBV2, the J call TRBJ2-5; TRBD2 is a possible D gene (5 bases). V was clipped by 2 bases and J by 10 bases, with 8 bases between them. Germline loops: CDR1 SNHLY, CDR2 FYNNEI. This CDR3 spans 11 amino acids. The chain's CDR3 is CASSEFRDQYF. The CDR3, as DNA: TGTGCCAGCAGTGAATTTCGGGACCAGTACTTC.

This clonotype has more than one count but fewer than ten. The gene calls are TRBV6-6 and TRBJ1-1; D unresolved. This CDR3 is built from 12 residues. V lost 6 bases to trimming and J lost 1 base, with 6 bases between them. CDR1 is MNHNY, CDR2 SVGAGI, per germline (reference sequence). The CDR3 coding sequence is TGTGCCAGCAGACGACAGAACACTGAAGCTTTCTTT. It encodes CASRRQNTEAFF.

This clonotype occurred many times. The V and J genes are TRBV20-1 and TRBJ1-6; D unresolved. This CDR3 comprises 13 residues. Trimming took 4 bases from V and 5 from J, leaving 9 bases between them. Germline V gives CDR1 DFQATT, CDR2 SNEGSKA (reference sequence). CDR3 amino acids: CSAKGAHNSPLHF. CDR3 bases: TGCAGTGCTAAGGGTGCCCATAATTCACCCCTCCACTTT.

This sequence joins TRBV6-5 and TRBJ2-7; unclear D gene. Germline CDR1 and CDR2: MNHEY and SVGAGI. The ends were cut back, 3 bases at V and 0 bases at J, with 12 bases in the middle. The CDR3 is made up of 15 amino acids. This chain's CDR3 is CASSYASSGSYEQYF. CDR3 nucleotide sequence: TGTGCCAGCAGTTATGCGTCTAGTGGCTCCTACGAGCAGTACTTC.

This chain links TRBV5-8 with TRBJ2-5, with D perhaps given as TRBD1 or TRBD2 (5 bases each). This CDR3 is built from 13 residues. Germline V gene sequence: CDR1 SGHTS, CDR2 YDEGEE. Between the trimmed V and J ends, which lost 0 bases and 3 bases, there was a span of 6 bases. The CDR3 protein is CASSLGGEETQYF. The CDR3 DNA is TGTGCCAGCAGCTTGGGAGGGGAAGAGACCCAGTACTTC.

This clonotype was found many times. The chain is built from TRBV5-1 and TRBJ1-1; possible D gene TRBD1, 6 bases. This CDR3 has 15 amino acids. Germline CDR1 SGHRS, CDR2 YFSETQ. V gave up 2 bases and J gave up 4 bases, with 15 bases separating them. The CDR3 nucleotides read TGCGCCAGCAGCTTTAGCGGGGGCTGGGGCACTGAAGCTTTCTTT. Its protein product is CASSFSGGWGTEAFF. The complete variable domain, with remaining parts taken from reference TRBV5-1 and TRBJ1-1, reads KAGVTQTPRYLIKTRGQQVTLSCSPISGHRSVSWYQQTPGQGLQFLFEYFSETQRNKGNFPGRFSGRQFSNSRSEMNVSTLELGDSALYLCASSFSGGWGTEAFFGQGTRLTVV.

This clonotype has only a few counts. V is TRBV20-1 and J is TRBJ2-7, with 8 bases aligning to TRBD2. CDR1 and CDR2 (germline): DFQATT, SNEGSKA (reference sequence). The CDR3 sequence is 15 residues long. Unmatched junction bases numbered 9, after V lost 3 bases and J lost 2 bases. CDR3 sequence (DNA): TGCAGTGCTAGCGGTCCAAGCGGGAGTCCCTACGAGCAGTACTTC. Translating it yields CSASGPSGSPYEQYF.

This clonotype came up many times. The chain recombines TRBV5-1 with TRBJ2-1; D could derive from TRBD1 or TRBD2 (6 bases each). The germline V gene has CDR1 SGHRS and CDR2 YFSETQ. V lost 6 bases and J lost 0, with 13 bases in between. CDR3 length equals 15 residues. The chain's CDR3 is CASTQGGSSYNEQFF. The DNA for the CDR3 is TGCGCCAGCACCCAAGGGGGGAGCTCCTACAATGAGCAGTTCTTC.

This clonotype was counted only a few times. This chain links TRBV19 with TRBJ2-1, with a weak D call TRBD2 (6 bases). CDR3 size: 14 residues. The V and J ends lost 4 bases and 6 bases respectively, with 13 bases between them. Germline-derived CDR1 and CDR2 are LNHDA and SQIVND (reference sequence). The DNA of the CDR3 is TGTGCCAGTAGTAACGGGGGTACACTCAATGAGCAGTTCTTC. This gives the protein CASSNGGTLNEQFF.

The sample holds a few counts of this clonotype. The chain is built from TRBV11-2 and TRBJ2-7, with TRBD1 matching over 7 bases. V dropped 1 base and J dropped 4; count of bases not matched to a gene: 7. Germline assignment: CDR1 SGHAT and CDR2 FQNNGV. The length of the CDR3 is 15 residues. The CDR3 nucleotides read TGTGCCAGCAGCTTAGGCCAGGGGGTTTTGTACGAGCAGTACGTC. Translation: CASSLGQGVLYEQYV.

This clonotype was observed a handful of times. Possible read error: a much larger clone is one base away. CDR3 residues: CSASRKTDTRYF. The CDR3 DNA follows: TGCAGTGCTAGCCGGAAAACAGATACGCGGTATTTT. This sequence joins TRBV20-1 and TRBJ2-3; D unresolved. The CDR3 length is 12 residues. Germline assignment: CDR1 DFQATT and CDR2 SNEGSKA (reference sequence).

Ten or more counts support this clonotype. The chain recombines TRBV7-3 with TRBJ2-1; no firm D call. Trimming removed 5 bases at V and 8 bases at J, with 19 bases between. The CDR3 loop spans 15 amino acids. CDR1 is SGHTA and CDR2 is FQGTGA in the germline V gene. The CDR3 nucleotides read TGTGCCAGCAGCCCGCTTGGGCTCCGAAGGGATGAGCAGTTCTTC. Protein product: CASSPLGLRRDEQFF.

The chain recombines TRBV3-1 with TRBJ1-2; 7 nucleotides match TRBD1. Losses at the gene ends were 4 bases for V and 13 bases for J; bases not matched to a gene: 6. CDR3 length: 11 residues. Germline-derived CDR1 and CDR2 are LGHDT and YNNKEL (reference sequence). The CDR3 loop is CASSRSGQLTF. The DNA of the CDR3 is TGTGCCAGCAGCCGGTCGGGACAGCTCACCTTC.

This rearrangement joins TRBV7-2 to TRBJ1-3; 10 bases fit TRBD1. CDR1 is SGHTA, CDR2 FQGNSA, per germline. The CDR3 loop spans 16 amino acids. V gave up 2 bases and J gave up 5 bases; unmatched junction bases: 6. CDR3 loop: CASSLYGGQGRNTIYF. Written as DNA, the CDR3 is TGTGCCAGCAGCTTATACGGGGGACAGGGGAGAAACACCATATATTTT.

This chain uses TRBV7-9 with TRBJ2-5, with 8 nucleotides matching TRBD2. CDR1 and CDR2 from the germline V gene are SEHNR and FQNEAQ (reference sequence). Unmatched junction bases numbered 14, after V lost 6 bases and J lost 5 bases. The CDR3 spans 16 residues. The chain's CDR3 is CASSPFSGGAVETQYF. CDR3 sequence (DNA): TGTGCCAGCAGTCCTTTCTCCGGGGGGGCCGTCGAGACCCAGTACTTC.

This clonotype has at least ten counts. The gene calls are TRBV6-1 and TRBJ1-4; D not certain. CDR1 and CDR2 from the germline V gene are MNHNS and SASEGT. This CDR3 has 11 amino acids. Trimming removed 7 bases from V and 8 bases from J, with 8 bases in between. The CDR3: CASIAGEKLFF. CDR3 coding DNA: TGTGCCAGCATAGCTGGGGAAAAACTGTTTTTT.

This clonotype came up many times. The chain couples TRBV20-1 to TRBJ2-7; TRBD1 might be the D (6 bases). V was cut by 1 base and J by 2 bases, with 12 bases left in between. The germline V gene encodes CDR1 DFQATT and CDR2 SNEGSKA (reference sequence). The CDR3 consists of 14 residues. CDR3 loop: CSARGYREPYEQYF. The CDR3 DNA sequence: TGCAGTGCTAGAGGTTACAGGGAACCCTACGAGCAGTACTTC.

This clonotype was detected a few times. This rearrangement joins TRBV29-1 to TRBJ1-2; 8 bases line up with TRBD1. The CDR3 sequence is 14 residues long. Germline V gene sequence: CDR1 SQVTM, CDR2 ANQGSEA. The J segment lost 3 bases and the V segment lost 8 bases, leaving 11 bases of the junction unmatched. The CDR3 region is CSIHTGGGDYGYTF. In DNA form, the CDR3 reads TGCAGCATACACACAGGGGGAGGCGACTATGGCTACACCTTC.

There are a few counts of this clonotype. This sequence joins TRBV20-1 and TRBJ2-5, with D uncertain. Trimming removed 1 base at V and 1 base at J, with 10 bases between. CDR1 is DFQATT and CDR2 is SNEGSKA in the germline V gene (reference sequence). This CDR3 comprises 14 residues. The CDR3 loop reads CSARGIPVQETQYF. As DNA, the CDR3 is TGCAGTGCTAGAGGAATACCTGTCCAAGAGACCCAGTACTTC.

This clonotype has a single count. The V call is TRBV28, the J call TRBJ2-1; TRBD2 aligns across 8 bases. CDR3 size: 17 residues. J lost 3 bases, V lost 8 bases, and 15 bases had no gene match. From germline, CDR1 is MDHEN and CDR2 SYDVKM. The CDR3 is CASAVFPGLGFYNEQFF. The CDR3 DNA reads TGTGCCAGCGCTGTATTTCCGGGACTAGGATTCTACAATGAGCAGTTCTTC.

In its sample, this clonotype was seen many times. The chain is built from TRBV24-1 and TRBJ2-7, with no clear D. V lost 1 base, J lost 5 bases, and 5 bases lay in between. The CDR3 spans 12 residues. Per germline, CDR1 KGHDR and CDR2 SFDVKD. CDR3 nucleotides: TGTGCCACCAGTGATTTCTTAGACGAGCAGTACTTC. This codes for CATSDFLDEQYF.

This clonotype was recorded at least ten times. The V and J genes are TRBV7-9 and TRBJ1-2, with D unclear. This CDR3 contains 15 residues. CDR1 is SEHNR and CDR2 is FQNEAQ in the germline V gene (reference sequence). V shed 4 bases and J shed 4 bases, with 16 bases lying between them. The CDR3 is CASSSSSTMGYGYTF. For the CDR3, the DNA is TGTGCCAGCAGCTCATCTTCCACGATGGGCTATGGCTACACCTTC.